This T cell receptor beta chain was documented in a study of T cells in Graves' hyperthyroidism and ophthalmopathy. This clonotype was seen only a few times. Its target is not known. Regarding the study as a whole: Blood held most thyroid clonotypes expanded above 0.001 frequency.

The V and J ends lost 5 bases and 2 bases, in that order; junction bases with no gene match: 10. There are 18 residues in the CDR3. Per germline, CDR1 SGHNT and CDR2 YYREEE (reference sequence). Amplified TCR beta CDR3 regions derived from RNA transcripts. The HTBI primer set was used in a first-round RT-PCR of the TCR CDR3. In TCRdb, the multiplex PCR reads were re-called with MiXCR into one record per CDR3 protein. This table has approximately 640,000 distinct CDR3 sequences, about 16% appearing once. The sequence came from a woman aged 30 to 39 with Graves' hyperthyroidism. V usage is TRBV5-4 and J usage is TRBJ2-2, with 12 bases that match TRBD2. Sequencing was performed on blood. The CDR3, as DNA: TGTGCCAGCAGGCCCTTTCTAGCGGGAGGGCCCAACACCGGGGAGCTGTTTTTT. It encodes CASRPFLAGGPNTGELFF.